The next 25 T cell receptor beta chains were all read from a single sample in a study of T cells after posttransplantation cyclophosphamide. Cyclophosphamide on days +3 and +4 followed busulfan-fludarabine conditioning and a marrow graft. The repertoire was sequenced with immunoSEQ multiplex PCR; TCRdb's copy has only in-frame clones and lacks some. This table has roughly 19,000 clones, 87% appearing once. The sample in question was PBMCs, obtained after allogeneic stem cell transplant with posttransplant cyclophosphamide. Receptors originate from a female patient between 40 and 55 years old who received an allogeneic stem cell transplant from a related donor, was CMV-positive, and had no GVHD. Some of the T cells may derive from the graft donor.

The genes are TRBV6-1 and TRBJ2-7, with D possibly being TRBD2 (5 bases). The V end lost 0 bases, the J end lost 4 bases, and 10 bases lay between the germline ends. This CDR3 has 14 amino acids. The germline V gene has CDR1 MNHNS and CDR2 SASEGT. The CDR3, as DNA: TGTGCCAGCAGTGAAGCGGACTTTTCTTACGAGCAGTACTTC. Protein sequence: CASSEADFSYEQYF.

The table lists this clone with a few counts. The chain links TRBV10-3 to TRBJ1-1, with unresolved D. The V gene's germline CDR1 is ENHRY and CDR2 SYGVKD. CDR3 length equals 15 residues. With 3 bases removed from V and 3 bases from J, the gap between germline ends came to 14 bases. CDR3 in amino acids: CAISDETGIYTEAFF. The CDR3 DNA sequence: TGTGCCATCAGTGACGAGACGGGGATCTACACTGAAGCTTTCTTT.

The genes are TRBV18 and TRBJ1-1, with a tentative D call TRBD1 (5 bases). Germline V gives CDR1 KGHSH, CDR2 LQKENI. There are 14 residues in the CDR3. V was pared by 9 bases and J by 6 bases, with 20 bases between. The CDR3 spells CASSESQGSAEAFF. In nucleotides, the CDR3 is TGTGCCAGTTCAGAGTCCCAGGGATCGGCTGAAGCTTTCTTT. The full variable domain, rest sourced from reference TRBV18 and TRBJ1-1, is NAGVMQNPRHLVRRRGQEARLRCSPMKGHSHVYWYRQLPEEGLKFMVYLQKENIIDESGMPKERFSAEFPKEGPSILRIQQVVRGDSAAYFCASSESQGSAEAFFGQGTRLTVV.

V is TRBV29-1 and J is TRBJ2-7, with 8 bases that match TRBD1. CDR3 length equals 13 residues. Germline assignment: CDR1 SQVTM and CDR2 ANQGSEA. J lost 5 bases, V lost 2 bases, and 5 bases had no gene match. The CDR3 spells CSVETGGSDEQYF. CDR3 nucleotides: TGCAGCGTTGAAACAGGGGGGAGCGACGAGCAGTACTTC.

This chain connects TRBV27 to TRBJ2-7, with TRBD1 matching 9 bases. This CDR3 comprises 16 residues. J gave up 3 bases and V 7 bases, and 13 bases lay outside the gene matches. Germline-derived CDR1 and CDR2 are MNHEY and SMNVEV (reference sequence). CDR3 sequence: CASTKGKPTGGYEQYF. CDR3 coding DNA: TGTGCCAGCACAAAAGGGAAACCGACAGGGGGCTACGAGCAGTACTTC.

The chain links TRBV14 to TRBJ1-3, with 10 positions matching TRBD1. V gave up 3 bases and J gave up 0 bases; unmatched junction bases: 2. The CDR3 is 16 amino acids. Germline-derived CDR1 and CDR2 are SGHDN and FVKESK. CDR3 coding DNA: TGTGCCAGCAGCCACGGACAGGGGGGCTCTGGAAACACCATATATTTT. Protein product: CASSHGQGGSGNTIYF.

This chain joins TRBV9 and TRBJ2-5, with a weak D call TRBD2 (5 bases). V lost 1 base and J 2 bases, leaving 12 bases between the germline ends. This CDR3 spans 15 amino acids. The V gene's germline CDR1 is SGDLS and CDR2 YYNGEE. CDR3 in amino acids: CASSVSGTTQETQYF. The CDR3 coding sequence is TGTGCCAGCAGCGTAAGCGGTACGACACAAGAGACCCAGTACTTC.

The CDR3 DNA reads as TGTGCCTGGGAAAGCGCTTCCTACAATGAGCAGTTCTTC. Amino acid sequence: CAWESASYNEQFF. The rearrangement uses TRBV30 and TRBJ2-1; the D is unclear. Trimming shortened V by 5 bases and J by 1 base, and 9 bases separated the two germline ends. The CDR3 extends over 13 amino acids. Germline-derived CDR1 and CDR2 are GTSNPN and SVGIG (reference sequence).

The chain combines TRBV9 with TRBJ1-6; TRBD1 matches 12 bases. Unmatched junction bases numbered 5, after V lost 4 bases and J lost 9 bases. CDR3 length: 15 residues. In germline, CDR1 is SGDLS, CDR2 YYNGEE. Here the CDR3 reads CASSRDRGQSSPLHF. In nucleotides, the CDR3 is TGTGCCAGCAGCCGGGACAGGGGGCAAAGTTCACCCCTCCACTTT. The variable domain in full, completed from reference TRBV9 and TRBJ1-6, reads DSGVTQTPKHLITATGQRVTLRCSPRSGDLSVYWYQQSLDQGLQFLIQYYNGEERAKGNILERFSAQQFPDLHSELNLSSLELGDSALYFCASSRDRGQSSPLHFGNGTRLTVT.

V gene TRBV7-6 combines with J gene TRBJ2-2, with a possible D match to TRBD2 (5 bases). With 1 base removed from V and 2 bases from J, the gap between germline ends came to 8 bases. Germline CDR1 and CDR2: SGHVS and FNYEAQ. The CDR3 totals 15 residues. The CDR3 region has the DNA TGTGCCAGCAGCTTAGATACTAGAAACACCGGGGAGCTGTTTTTT. Its translation: CASSLDTRNTGELFF. The full variable domain, rest sourced from reference TRBV7-6 and TRBJ2-2, is GAGVSQSPRYKVTKRGQDVALRCDPISGHVSLYWYRQALGQGPEFLTYFNYEAQQDKSGLPNDRFSAERPEGSISTLTIQRTEQRDSAMYRCASSLDTRNTGELFFGEGSRLTVL.

This clone turned up a few times. The gene calls are TRBV19 and TRBJ1-5; 8 bases map to TRBD1. Germline assignment: CDR1 LNHDA and CDR2 SQIVND (reference sequence). The V segment lost 10 bases and the J segment 4 bases; nucleotides outside the gene matches: 9. The CDR3 extends over 14 amino acids. Written as DNA, the CDR3 is TGTGCCACACGGACAGGGACGCATAATCAGCCCCAGCATTTT. Its protein product is CATRTGTHNQPQHF.

The chain joins TRBV7-8 to TRBJ1-1; a weak D match, TRBD1 (5 bases). The CDR3 contains 14 residues. The germline V gene encodes CDR1 SGHVS and CDR2 FQNEAQ. Trimming shortened V by 3 bases and J by 0 bases, and 8 bases separated the two germline ends. The CDR3: CASSFRVMNTEAFF. Here the CDR3 DNA reads TGTGCCAGCAGCTTCAGGGTCATGAACACTGAAGCTTTCTTT.

Points on this clone: The same CDR3 can be traced to other DNA sequences in this sample. CDR3 region: CASSFTGYEQYF. The CDR3 DNA is TGTGCCAGCAGCTTTACAGGCTACGAGCAGTACTTC. This sequence joins TRBV7-9 and TRBJ2-7, with TRBD1 as a possible D gene (5 bases). V was clipped by 3 bases and J by 3 bases, with 6 bases between them. The V gene's germline CDR1 is SEHNR and CDR2 FQNEAQ (reference sequence). The CDR3 length is 12 residues.

The chain carries TRBV11-2 and TRBJ1-5; D gene uncertain. The CDR3 is 13 residues long. V was shortened by 1 base and J by 5 bases, with 6 bases between the two germline ends. Germline assignment: CDR1 SGHAT and CDR2 FQNNGV. The CDR3 region has the DNA TGTGCCAGCAGCTTAGGTCTTGATCAGCCCCAGCATTTT. Protein product: CASSLGLDQPQHF.

This clone appeared a few times. The chain recombines TRBV2 with TRBJ1-2, with TRBD1 matching 8 bases. CDR1 SNHLY and CDR2 FYNNEI come from the germline V gene. CDR3 length: 16 amino acids. V shed 0 bases and J 7 bases; nucleotides not matched to a gene: 10. The CDR3 DNA sequence: TGTGCCAGCAGTGAAGCGGCAGGGGGCAGGATCGGTGGCTACACCTTC. This codes for CASSEAAGGRIGGYTF. The variable domain in full, with the rest retrieved from reference TRBV2 and TRBJ1-2, is EPEVTQTPSHQVTQMGQEVILRCVPISNHLYFYWYRQILGQKVEFLVSFYNNEISEKSEIFDDQFSVERPDGSNFTLKIRSTKLEDSAMYFCASSEAAGGRIGGYTFGSGTRLTVV.

The rearrangement uses TRBV28 and TRBJ1-2; D not resolved. Looked up from germline, CDR1 is MDHEN and CDR2 is SYDVKM. The CDR3 extends over 11 amino acids. The V end was cut by 7 bases, the J end by 2 bases, with 5 bases between. The CDR3 DNA is TGTGCCAGCACCGGGAACTATGGCTACACCTTC. Its translation is CASTGNYGYTF.

The genes are TRBV5-1 and TRBJ2-2, with 9 nucleotides matching TRBD2. Losses at the gene ends were 2 bases for V and 6 bases for J; bases not matched to a gene: 5. This CDR3 spans 15 amino acids. Germline V gives CDR1 SGHRS, CDR2 YFSETQ. CDR3 amino acids: CASSFGSGSSGELFF. The DNA for the CDR3 is TGCGCCAGCAGCTTCGGTAGCGGGAGTTCCGGGGAGCTGTTTTTT.

The V gene is TRBV18, the J gene TRBJ2-3; 7 bases are shared with TRBD2. This CDR3 spans 16 amino acids. V shed 2 bases and J 8 bases; nucleotides not matched to a gene: 13. Germline loops: CDR1 KGHSH, CDR2 LQKENI. CDR3: CASSPKTGTIRGTQYF. CDR3 coding DNA: TGTGCCAGCTCACCAAAAACCGGGACTATTCGTGGTACGCAGTATTTT.

This clone was seen a handful of times. A read error is the likely source, as a far larger clone sits one nucleotide away. The V call is TRBV2, the J call TRBJ1-4, with 8 bases matching TRBD1. Trimming at V came to 6 bases and at J to 2 bases, leaving 2 bases not matched to a gene. Germline lookup yields CDR1 SNHLY and CDR2 FYNNEI. The CDR3 covers 14 residues. CDR3 protein: CASSRQGTNEKLFF. The CDR3 DNA follows: TGTGCCAGCAGCCGACAGGGGACTAATGAAAAACTGTTTTTT.

The V call is TRBV27, the J call TRBJ1-1; weak D call: TRBD1 (6 bases). This CDR3 contains 15 residues. Germline-derived CDR1 and CDR2 are MNHEY and SMNVEV (reference sequence). Between the trimmed V and J ends, which lost 5 bases and 3 bases, there was a span of 16 bases. The CDR3 here is CASSLAGVGYTEAFF. CDR3 in DNA: TGTGCCAGCAGTCTCGCAGGGGTAGGGTACACTGAAGCTTTCTTT.

This chain joins TRBV5-6 and TRBJ2-1; TRBD1 is a possible D gene (6 bases). V gave up 6 bases and J gave up 10 bases, with 14 bases separating them. The germline CDR1 and CDR2 sequences are SGHDT and YYEEEE. This CDR3 is built from 12 residues. CDR3 coding DNA: TGTGCCAGCACACGAGGGGGTAAGGAGCAGTTCTTC. It yields the protein CASTRGGKEQFF.

The count of this clone is one. The J gene is TRBJ2-3, the V gene TRBV5-4; maybe TRBD2 (6 bases). The CDR3 loop spans 15 amino acids. Trimming shortened V by 2 bases and J by 4 bases, and 14 bases separated the two germline ends. The germline V gene encodes CDR1 SGHNT and CDR2 YYREEE (reference sequence). The CDR3 bases are TGTGCCAGCAGCTTAGGAGGGGCTTCGGCAGATACGCAGTATTTT. Amino acids: CASSLGGASADTQYF.

The chain carries TRBV27 and TRBJ2-2; 11 bases match TRBD1. The CDR3 runs to 16 residues. Germline CDR1 and CDR2: MNHEY and SMNVEV (reference sequence). With 8 bases clipped from V and 5 bases from J, the junction kept 10 bases outside the gene matches. The CDR3 loop reads CASGGQGAPITGELFF. As DNA, the CDR3 is TGTGCCAGCGGAGGACAGGGGGCGCCGATAACCGGGGAGCTGTTTTTT.

This chain connects TRBV14 to TRBJ2-3, with TRBD2 matching 10 bases. The germline V gene encodes CDR1 SGHDN and CDR2 FVKESK. This CDR3 is 17 amino acids long. Trimming removed 0 bases from V and 1 base from J; junction bases left unmatched: 4. CDR3 amino acids: CASSQELAGIGTDTQYF. As DNA, the CDR3 is TGTGCCAGCAGCCAAGAACTAGCGGGGATAGGCACAGATACGCAGTATTTT. The full variable domain, rest sourced from reference TRBV14 and TRBJ2-3, is EAGVTQFPSHSVIEKGQTVTLRCDPISGHDNLYWYRRVMGKEIKFLLHFVKESKQDESGMPNNRFLAERTGGTYSTLKVQPAELEDSGVYFCASSQELAGIGTDTQYFGPGTRLTVL.

The rearrangement joins TRBV7-8 to TRBJ2-5, with TRBD2 identical over 12 bases. This CDR3 contains 15 residues. V trimming: 7 bases; J trimming: 2 bases; junction bases outside the gene matches: 5. Germline lookup yields CDR1 SGHVS and CDR2 FQNEAQ. The CDR3 coding sequence is TGTGCCAGCAACCCTAGCGGGAGGGGACAAGAGACCCAGTACTTC. It encodes CASNPSGRGQETQYF.